This entry describes one T cell receptor (beta chain). Antigen specificity is unknown. Data came from immunoSEQ multiplex PCR; TCRdb stores just in-frame clones and leaves some out. The data hold about 240,000 clones, with approximately 86% observed a single time. This sample is drawn from a study of cytomegalovirus exposure and HLA in healthy donors. Findings and limits, study-wide: The study found most TCR sequences rare, yet found some public TCRs in many donors. Cytomegalovirus association was listed for approximately 160 TCR beta chains. Subsequent analysis found a tendency for first-cohort TCR clusters to co-occur within the roughly 130 validation repertoires.

The source is a woman in her thirties in good health and CMV-seropositive. Sequenced material: PBMCs.

The CDR3 DNA sequence: TGTGCCAGCAGTTTCTCTGAGAAACTGTTTTTT. Translation gives CASSFSEKLFF. The chain recombines TRBV6-1 with TRBJ1-4; D is ambiguous. Trimming took 5 bases from V and 11 from J, leaving 9 bases between them. Germline assignment: CDR1 MNHNS and CDR2 SASEGT. The length of the CDR3 is 11 residues.